These 14 T cell receptor beta chains were all obtained from the same sample, sequenced in a study of cytomegalovirus exposure and HLA in healthy donors. Both 60 Vbeta primers and 13 Jbeta primers went into the PCR. The method was immunoSEQ multiplex PCR; TCRdb's version includes in-frame clones alone and lacks a portion of them. The data contain under 200,000 clones, around 68% of them singletons. The specimen was PBMCs. These receptors were obtained from a man aged 50 to 60 in good health and CMV-seronegative.

V gene TRBV25-1 combines with J gene TRBJ2-2; 11 bases are a match to TRBD2. There are 17 residues in the CDR3. V was clipped by 2 bases and J by 4 bases; unmatched bases: 6. The germline V gene encodes CDR1 MGHDK and CDR2 SYGVNS. CDR3 amino acids: CASSEILAGGITGELFF. DNA of the CDR3: TGTGCCAGCAGTGAAATCCTAGCGGGGGGTATCACCGGGGAGCTGTTTTTT.

The chain joins TRBV9 to TRBJ2-5, with 10 positions matching TRBD1. J lost 4 bases, V lost 4 bases, and 7 bases had no gene match. The CDR3 loop spans 15 amino acids. CDR1 is SGDLS and CDR2 is YYNGEE in the germline V gene. CDR3: CASSRSGTGAETQYF. The CDR3 DNA reads as TGTGCCAGCAGCCGTAGCGGGACAGGGGCAGAGACCCAGTACTTC. The full variable domain, with the rest looked up from reference TRBV9 and TRBJ2-5, is DSGVTQTPKHLITATGQRVTLRCSPRSGDLSVYWYQQSLDQGLQFLIQYYNGEERAKGNILERFSAQQFPDLHSELNLSSLELGDSALYFCASSRSGTGAETQYFGPGTRLLVL.

This chain links TRBV18 with TRBJ1-2; no reliable D call. The length of the CDR3 is 14 residues. Trimming left V 2 bases short and J 4 bases short, with 11 bases between. Germline-derived CDR1 and CDR2 are KGHSH and LQKENI. CDR3 loop: CASSPIGGSYGYTF. The CDR3 DNA is TGTGCCAGCTCACCAATTGGAGGATCCTATGGCTACACCTTC.

This rearrangement joins TRBV6-5 to TRBJ1-3; 7 bases line up with TRBD1. Germline values: CDR1 MNHEY, CDR2 SVGAGI. The CDR3 is 15 amino acids. V lost 5 bases, J lost 0 bases, and 4 bases stayed unmatched. The CDR3, as DNA: TGTGCCAGCAGTAAGGACAGGTTCTCTGGAAACACCATATATTTT. This codes for CASSKDRFSGNTIYF.

CDR3: CASSHRGQQSSYEQYF. The CDR3, as DNA: TGTGCCAGCAGCCACAGGGGGCAGCAAAGCTCCTACGAGCAGTACTTC. This chain connects TRBV2 to TRBJ2-7, with 9 nucleotides matching TRBD1. This CDR3 is built from 16 residues. CDR1 and CDR2 from the germline V gene are SNHLY and FYNNEI. V shed 6 bases, J shed 0 bases, and the junction held 9 bases outside the gene matches.

In this sample, this clone turned up a few times. The chain uses TRBV6-4 and TRBJ1-1, with a weak D call TRBD1 (5 bases). The CDR3 extends over 14 amino acids. Germline CDR1 and CDR2: MRHNA and SNTAGT. V gave up 0 bases and J gave up 5 bases, with 10 bases separating them. The CDR3 is CASSDSNKGTEAFF. The CDR3 bases are TGTGCCAGCAGTGACTCGAATAAGGGGACTGAAGCTTTCTTT.

The V call is TRBV6-5, the J call TRBJ2-3; 8 nucleotides match TRBD2. This CDR3 region has 15 residues. V gave up 2 bases and J gave up 4 bases; unmatched junction bases: 5. CDR1 and CDR2 from the germline V gene are MNHEY and SVGAGI. The CDR3 DNA reads as TGTGCCAGCAGTTACAACGGGGGGGCCGCAGATACGCAGTATTTT. The encoded protein is CASSYNGGAADTQYF.

This chain uses TRBV4-1 with TRBJ1-2; 7 bases map to TRBD1. Per the germline V gene, CDR1 is MGHRA and CDR2 is YSYEKL. V lost 4 bases, J lost 2 bases, and 4 bases stayed unmatched. This CDR3 comprises 14 residues. Here the CDR3 DNA reads TGCGCCAGCAGCCGAACACAGGGGAACTATGGCTACACCTTC. Protein product: CASSRTQGNYGYTF.

A single count supports this clone. The chain combines TRBV10-3 with TRBJ2-1, with TRBD2 identical over 7 bases. The germline CDR1 and CDR2 sequences are ENHRY and SYGVKD. The junction had 12 bases not matched to a gene; V was cut back by 0 bases and J by 4 bases. This CDR3 spans 18 amino acids. CDR3 DNA: TGTGCCATCAGTGAGTCTTTGGGGCGGGCGGGACTATACAATGAGCAGTTCTTC. It codes for CAISESLGRAGLYNEQFF.

V is TRBV2 and J is TRBJ1-4, with TRBD1 as a possible D gene (5 bases). V lost 10 bases and J 5 bases, leaving 14 bases between the germline ends. The CDR3 length is 13 residues. Germline V gives CDR1 SNHLY, CDR2 FYNNEI. This CDR3 reads CATGRGVNEKLFF. CDR3 sequence (DNA): TGTGCCACCGGGAGGGGAGTAAATGAAAAACTGTTTTTT.

The chain is built from TRBV5-1 and TRBJ2-1; TRBD1 matches 7 bases. CDR1 and CDR2 (germline): SGHRS, YFSETQ. The length of the CDR3 is 15 residues. V gave up 5 bases and J gave up 4 bases; unmatched junction bases: 9. The chain's CDR3 is CASRPQGDPYNEQFF. Here the CDR3 DNA reads TGCGCCAGCAGACCCCAGGGGGACCCATACAATGAGCAGTTCTTC. The full variable domain, rest sourced from reference TRBV5-1 and TRBJ2-1, is KAGVTQTPRYLIKTRGQQVTLSCSPISGHRSVSWYQQTPGQGLQFLFEYFSETQRNKGNFPGRFSGRQFSNSRSEMNVSTLELGDSALYLCASRPQGDPYNEQFFGPGTRLTVL.

This clone was seen only a few times. The chain carries TRBV6-5 and TRBJ1-1; TRBD1 aligns across 10 bases. Germline CDR1 and CDR2: MNHEY and SVGAGI. This CDR3 contains 14 residues. Losses at the gene ends were 5 bases for V and 5 bases for J; bases not matched to a gene: 5. The CDR3, as DNA: TGTGCCAGCAGTCCGACAGGGGGCTCGACTGAAGCTTTCTTT. Amino acids: CASSPTGGSTEAFF.

This chain joins TRBV7-8 and TRBJ1-4; D perhaps matches TRBD1 (5 bases). Germline CDR1 is SGHVS and CDR2 is FQNEAQ. V gave up 3 bases and J gave up 8 bases, with 13 bases separating them. The CDR3 totals 14 residues. The CDR3 protein is CASSFGVGGEKLFF. The CDR3 nucleotides are TGTGCCAGCAGCTTTGGGGTGGGGGGAGAAAAACTGTTTTTT. The variable domain in full, with the rest retrieved from reference TRBV7-8 and TRBJ1-4, is GAGVSQSPRYKVAKRGQDVALRCDPISGHVSLFWYQQALGQGPEFLTYFQNEAQLDKSGLPSDRFFAERPEGSVSTLKIQRTQQEDSAVYLCASSFGVGGEKLFFGSGTQLSVL.

The genes are TRBV4-1 and TRBJ2-7, with D maybe TRBD2 (6 bases). Germline CDR1 reads MGHRA; CDR2 reads YSYEKL. This CDR3 has 17 residues. The V and J ends lost 4 bases and 3 bases respectively, with 22 bases between them. The CDR3 DNA reads TGCGCCAGCAGCCCCAGCTCCCGGGGACTTTTTCGCTACGAGCAGTACTTC. Translated, it gives CASSPSSRGLFRYEQYF.